This T cell receptor beta chain was identified in a study of blood T cells in healthy people across ages. Overall study results and limits: PBMCs were not sorted, which prevented a conclusive comparison of naive versus antigen-experienced cells. Correlation between TCR beta diversity and naive T cell percentage was strong. Diversity was higher, and naive CD4+ cells more numerous, in long-lived donors than in aged donors.

As regards this clonotype: Its cognate antigen is unknown. A much more abundant neighbour one base away suggests this may be a read error.

PBMCs, at least 6 million per sample, were isolated. It was with a sample-barcoded 5' primer and a J-beta primer mix that a second PCR of about 6 to 12 cycles was run. TCRdb analysed the 5' RACE reads with MiXCR anew, one entry per CDR3 protein. The sample yields 720,000 or so distinct CDR3 sequences, 40% to 50% seen once. Sequenced sample: blood. The TCR was taken from a man aged 80 or over in good health.

The CDR3, as DNA: TGTGCCAGCAGCCCCTGGATGGCGGAGGCCACCGGGGAGCTGTTTTTT. It is translated as CASSPWMAEATGELFF. This chain uses TRBV13 with TRBJ2-2; D may be TRBD2 (5 bases). In germline, CDR1 is PRHDT, CDR2 FYEKMQ (reference sequence). V was cut by 5 bases and J by 4 bases, with 17 bases left in between. The CDR3 totals 16 residues.